These 32 T cell receptor beta chains share one sample of origin, sequenced in a study of blood T cell repertoires in COVID-19. Method: immunoSEQ multiplex PCR; TCRdb's copy keeps in-frame clones and lacks some. The top ten hold over 1.3% of the sample, which has 250,000 to 350,000 clones, less than 85% seen once. The sequenced sample was peripheral blood. The receptors come from a human donor with COVID-19, enrolled during active disease. The donor label of this sample is uncertain.

The chain links TRBV5-1 to TRBJ2-1; 8 positions match TRBD2. V lost 0 bases, J lost 9 bases, and 17 bases stayed unmatched. CDR1 SGHRS and CDR2 YFSETQ come from the germline V gene. The length of the CDR3 is 18 residues. Written as DNA, the CDR3 is TGCGCCAGCAGCTTGGATGGCGCGGGAGGTTGGGCTGTCGGTGAGCAGTTCTTC. This gives the protein CASSLDGAGGWAVGEQFF.

The rearrangement uses TRBV9 and TRBJ2-3; TRBD2 is a possible D gene (5 bases). Deletions cut 4 bases from V and 0 bases from J, with 15 bases between. This CDR3 is 16 amino acids long. Germline-derived CDR1 and CDR2 are SGDLS and YYNGEE. The CDR3 is CASSTNYGGSTDTQYF. CDR3 nucleotides: TGTGCCAGCAGCACCAACTATGGCGGGAGCACAGATACGCAGTATTTT. Full variable domain (remainder filled in from reference TRBV9 and TRBJ2-3): DSGVTQTPKHLITATGQRVTLRCSPRSGDLSVYWYQQSLDQGLQFLIQYYNGEERAKGNILERFSAQQFPDLHSELNLSSLELGDSALYFCASSTNYGGSTDTQYFGPGTRLTVL.

V and J are TRBV19 and TRBJ1-2, with 8 nucleotides matching TRBD1. Trimming removed 5 bases from V and 5 bases from J; junction bases left unmatched: 7. Germline loops: CDR1 LNHDA, CDR2 SQIVND (reference sequence). The CDR3 runs to 14 residues. CDR3 coding DNA: TGTGCCAGTAGTCCGGGACAGGATCTTTATGGCTACACCTTC. Translated, it gives CASSPGQDLYGYTF. Looking up the rest from reference TRBV19 and TRBJ1-2 gives the full variable domain: DGGITQSPKYLFRKEGQNVTLSCEQNLNHDAMYWYRQDPGQGLRLIYYSQIVNDFQKGDIAEGYSVSREKKESFPLTVTSAQKNPTAFYLCASSPGQDLYGYTFGSGTRLTVV.

The CDR3 is CSASLGLAGAGDTQYF. The CDR3 DNA sequence: TGCAGTGCTAGTTTGGGACTAGCGGGAGCGGGAGATACGCAGTATTTT. This sequence joins TRBV20-1 and TRBJ2-3, with TRBD2 matching 14 bases. Germline V lookup: CDR1 DFQATT, CDR2 SNEGSKA (reference sequence). CDR3 length equals 16 residues. J was trimmed by 5 bases and V by 3 bases; bases with no gene match: 7.

The chain joins TRBV4-2 to TRBJ2-7, with 9 bases identical to TRBD2. There are 16 residues in the CDR3. Germline V gives CDR1 LGHNA, CDR2 YNFKEQ. V dropped 0 bases and J dropped 4; count of bases not matched to a gene: 7. Here the CDR3 DNA reads TGTGCCAGCAGCCAAGATAATAGCGGGAGTAGGTACGAGCAGTACTTC. Protein sequence: CASSQDNSGSRYEQYF.

V and J are TRBV7-9 and TRBJ2-3, with 7 bases fitting TRBD1. Germline values: CDR1 SEHNR, CDR2 FQNEAQ (reference sequence). The length of the CDR3 is 16 residues. V shed 4 bases and J 2 bases; nucleotides not matched to a gene: 9. The DNA for the CDR3 is TGTGCCAGCAGCTCGGCGGACAGGTTACACACAGATACGCAGTATTTT. Translation gives CASSSADRLHTDTQYF.

This clone turned up a few times. This sequence joins TRBV5-6 and TRBJ2-7; D might be TRBD2 (5 bases). The CDR3 consists of 14 residues. Germline assignment: CDR1 SGHDT and CDR2 YYEEEE. The germline V and J ends were trimmed by 0 bases and 0 bases, with 7 bases remaining between them. For the CDR3, the DNA is TGTGCCAGCAGCTTGGCCGGGGTCTCCTACGAGCAGTACTTC. Protein: CASSLAGVSYEQYF.

The genes are TRBV11-2 and TRBJ1-4; 7 nucleotides line up with TRBD1. Germline trimming cut 4 bases from V and 5 bases from J; bases unmatched to any gene: 13. CDR1 SGHAT and CDR2 FQNNGV come from the germline V gene. CDR3 length equals 17 residues. DNA for the CDR3: TGTGCCAGCAGCTCCCGCGGGGAGCCAGGGGGAAATGAAAAACTGTTTTTT. It encodes CASSSRGEPGGNEKLFF. Full variable domain (remainder filled in from reference TRBV11-2 and TRBJ1-4): EAGVAQSPRYKIIEKRQSVAFWCNPISGHATLYWYQQILGQGPKLLIQFQNNGVVDDSQLPKDRFSAERLKGVDSTLKIQPAKLEDSAVYLCASSSRGEPGGNEKLFFGSGTQLSVL.

This chain uses TRBV2 with TRBJ2-2, with D tentatively TRBD2 (5 bases). Deletions cut 2 bases from V and 6 bases from J, with 10 bases between. CDR3 length: 14 residues. The germline V gene encodes CDR1 SNHLY and CDR2 FYNNEI. The CDR3 DNA sequence: TGTGCCAGCAGTGAATTGGCCGGGGCCGGGGAGCTGTTTTTT. Protein sequence: CASSELAGAGELFF.

J is TRBJ1-4 and V is TRBV5-4, with 7 bases identical to TRBD1. The CDR3 is made up of 13 amino acids. V was pared by 7 bases and J by 8 bases, with 8 bases of the junction left unmatched. In germline, CDR1 is SGHNT, CDR2 YYREEE (reference sequence). CDR3 nucleotides: TGTGCCAGCGGACGGGACAGAGAGGAAAAACTGTTTTTT. It translates to CASGRDREEKLFF.

The V call is TRBV25-1, the J call TRBJ1-1; 8 bases are shared with TRBD1. CDR1 is MGHDK, CDR2 SYGVNS, per germline. The length of the CDR3 is 14 residues. V was clipped by 7 bases and J by 3 bases; unmatched bases: 7. CDR3 region: CASIQTGVYTEAFF. The CDR3 DNA reads TGTGCCAGCATCCAGACAGGGGTTTACACTGAAGCTTTCTTT.

The chain links TRBV7-2 to TRBJ1-1; D is undetermined. The germline V gene has CDR1 SGHTA and CDR2 FQGNSA. Trimming took 2 bases from V and 5 from J, leaving 21 bases between them. The CDR3 has 17 amino acids. CDR3 bases: TGTGCCAGCAGCTTATCTAACTTTCTCAGGAGGCGGACTGAAGCTTTCTTT. This codes for CASSLSNFLRRRTEAFF.

This sequence joins TRBV7-2 and TRBJ1-6; 11 positions agree with TRBD1. Germline V gives CDR1 SGHTA, CDR2 FQGNSA. The J segment lost 9 bases and the V segment lost 5 bases, leaving 12 bases of the junction unmatched. The CDR3 extends over 17 amino acids. CDR3 nucleotide sequence: TGTGCCAGCAGCCCCAACCGAGGGGACAGGGGGGGTTCACCCCTCCACTTT. This gives the protein CASSPNRGDRGGSPLHF. The entire variable domain, with the rest obtained from reference TRBV7-2 and TRBJ1-6, is as follows: GAGVSQSPSNKVTEKGKDVELRCDPISGHTALYWYRQSLGQGLEFLIYFQGNSAPDKSGLPSDRFSAERTGGSVSTLTIQRTQQEDSAVYLCASSPNRGDRGGSPLHFGNGTRLTVT.

This chain links TRBV11-2 with TRBJ2-1, with 11 bases aligning to TRBD1. In germline, CDR1 is SGHAT, CDR2 FQNNGV. The CDR3 length is 14 residues. V lost 7 bases and J lost 9; bases outside the gene matches: 8. The DNA for the CDR3 is TGTGCCAGCACCCTCTGGACAGGGGGCACTGAGCAGTTCTTC. Translation: CASTLWTGGTEQFF.

The chain couples TRBV2 to TRBJ1-2, with D perhaps matching TRBD1 (6 bases). The germline V gene encodes CDR1 SNHLY and CDR2 FYNNEI. This CDR3 comprises 14 residues. V was cut by 4 bases and J by 6 bases, with 15 bases left in between. This CDR3 is CASSGLTGSHGYTF. In DNA, the CDR3 is TGTGCCAGCAGTGGTTTGACAGGCTCTCATGGCTACACCTTC.

The DNA of the CDR3 is TGTGCCAGCAGTGTCTACAGGGGCACTGAAGCTTTCTTT. Protein sequence: CASSVYRGTEAFF. The genes are TRBV2 and TRBJ1-1; 7 bases fit TRBD1. Germline CDR1 reads SNHLY; CDR2 reads FYNNEI. V shed 4 bases and J 4 bases; nucleotides not matched to a gene: 3. The CDR3 runs 13 residues. The full variable domain, with the rest looked up from reference TRBV2 and TRBJ1-1, is EPEVTQTPSHQVTQMGQEVILRCVPISNHLYFYWYRQILGQKVEFLVSFYNNEISEKSEIFDDQFSVERPDGSNFTLKIRSTKLEDSAMYFCASSVYRGTEAFFGQGTRLTVV.

The chain is built from TRBV10-3 and TRBJ1-3, with D possibly matching TRBD1 (6 bases). V was shortened by 7 bases and J by 4 bases, with 14 bases between the two germline ends. This CDR3 has 14 amino acids. From germline, CDR1 is ENHRY and CDR2 SYGVKD. DNA for the CDR3: TGTGCCATCACTACACAGGGAATCGGAAACACCATATATTTT. Protein: CAITTQGIGNTIYF.

V is TRBV20-1 and J is TRBJ1-1, with D possibly being TRBD1 (6 bases). Germline V gene data show CDR1 as DFQATT and CDR2 as SNEGSKA (reference sequence). The ends were cut back, 1 base at V and 8 bases at J, with 8 bases in the middle. This CDR3 contains 11 residues. CDR3 sequence (DNA): TGCAGTGCTAGAGGGCAGGGGGAAGCTTTCTTT. Amino acid sequence: CSARGQGEAFF.

The chain recombines TRBV6-5 with TRBJ1-1; D not certain. The CDR3 consists of 14 residues. V dropped 1 base and J dropped 2 bases, with 8 bases sitting between them. The V gene's germline CDR1 is MNHEY and CDR2 SVGAGI. The CDR3 DNA sequence: TGTGCCAGCAGTTACTATGGCACCAACACTGAAGCTTTCTTT. Amino acid sequence: CASSYYGTNTEAFF.

V and J are TRBV2 and TRBJ1-1; D is uncertain. Trimming left V 3 bases short and J 5 bases short, with 10 bases between. The CDR3 has 13 amino acids. Germline V CDR1 and CDR2: SNHLY, FYNNEI. The CDR3 loop is CASSERGRTEAFF. CDR3 bases: TGTGCCAGCAGTGAGAGAGGGAGGACTGAAGCTTTCTTT.

The rearrangement links TRBV27 to TRBJ1-1; D ambiguous. CDR3 length: 18 amino acids. Trimming took off 3 bases at V and 4 bases at J, with 24 bases between the two ends. Germline CDR1 and CDR2: MNHEY and SMNVEV (reference sequence). The CDR3 DNA reads as TGTGCCAGCAGTTTTGGCCCCACGGGGTACCTTCACGGCACTGAAGCTTTCTTT. It codes for CASSFGPTGYLHGTEAFF.

This clone was detected a few times. Sequence at one end of the junction differs from germline and may be a read error. The rearrangement uses TRBV7-7 and TRBJ2-5, with D possibly being TRBD2 (6 bases). Per the germline V gene, CDR1 is SSHAT and CDR2 is FNYEAQ (reference sequence). The CDR3 is 16 residues long. CDR3 protein: CASSPAPGAGQETQYF. The CDR3 coding sequence is TGTGCTAGCAGCCCGGCTCCCGGAGCGGGTCAAGAGACCCAGTACTTC.

The V gene is TRBV2, the J gene TRBJ2-1, with 7 positions matching TRBD2. Germline CDR1 and CDR2: SNHLY and FYNNEI. This CDR3 has 15 amino acids. With V trimmed by 4 bases and J by 9 bases, 12 bases remained unmatched. CDR3 DNA: TGTGCCAGCAGTGCAGTCGGGGGAGGGCCTGTTGAGCAGTTCTTC. Amino acids: CASSAVGGGPVEQFF.

The chain couples TRBV7-2 to TRBJ1-3, with D perhaps matching TRBD1 (6 bases). Deletions cut 4 bases from V and 0 bases from J, with 10 bases between. There are 15 residues in the CDR3. Germline lookup yields CDR1 SGHTA and CDR2 FQGNSA. CDR3 coding DNA: TGTGCCAGCAGCTATGAGACAGGCTCTGGAAACACCATATATTTT. Its protein is CASSYETGSGNTIYF. Full variable domain (outside the CDR3, taken from reference TRBV7-2 and TRBJ1-3): GAGVSQSPSNKVTEKGKDVELRCDPISGHTALYWYRQSLGQGLEFLIYFQGNSAPDKSGLPSDRFSAERTGGSVSTLTIQRTQQEDSAVYLCASSYETGSGNTIYFGEGSWLTVV.

The J gene is TRBJ2-5, the V gene TRBV19, with TRBD2 matching over 10 bases. The CDR3 loop spans 15 amino acids. The germline V gene encodes CDR1 LNHDA and CDR2 SQIVND (reference sequence). V shed 4 bases and J 5 bases; nucleotides not matched to a gene: 7. The CDR3 here is CASSTPSGRTETQYF. CDR3 DNA: TGTGCCAGTAGTACCCCTAGCGGGAGAACCGAGACCCAGTACTTC. Supplemented by reference TRBV19 and TRBJ2-5, the full variable domain reads DGGITQSPKYLFRKEGQNVTLSCEQNLNHDAMYWYRQDPGQGLRLIYYSQIVNDFQKGDIAEGYSVSREKKESFPLTVTSAQKNPTAFYLCASSTPSGRTETQYFGPGTRLLVL.

V is TRBV6-5 and J is TRBJ1-5; 10 positions match TRBD1. CDR1 and CDR2 from the germline V gene are MNHEY and SVGAGI. Trimming at V came to 4 bases and at J to 7 bases, leaving 4 bases not matched to a gene. The length of the CDR3 is 14 residues. CDR3 protein: CASSFRDRGQPQHF. The CDR3 coding sequence is TGTGCCAGCAGTTTCCGGGACAGGGGCCAGCCCCAGCATTTT.

The chain links TRBV5-4 to TRBJ2-7, with 11 bases that match TRBD2. Trimming cost V 0 bases and J 6 bases; bases outside gene matches: 11. The CDR3 totals 17 residues. Germline CDR1 SGHNT, CDR2 YYREEE (reference sequence). The CDR3 region is CASSLELAGGIRREQYF. For the CDR3, the DNA is TGTGCCAGCAGCTTGGAGCTAGCGGGAGGCATCAGGCGCGAGCAGTACTTC.

The genes are TRBV6-5 and TRBJ2-5; tentatively, D is TRBD1 (6 bases). Looked up from germline, CDR1 is MNHEY and CDR2 is SVGAGI. The CDR3 is 13 amino acids. V was pared by 7 bases and J by 4 bases, with 13 bases between. DNA of the CDR3: TGTGCCAGCAAGAAAAGGGGGACAGAGACCCAGTACTTC. As protein: CASKKRGTETQYF.

The J gene is TRBJ1-5, the V gene TRBV6-1; D is ambiguous. There are 16 residues in the CDR3. Per germline, CDR1 MNHNS and CDR2 SASEGT. Trimming pared 0 bases from V and 2 bases from J, leaving 11 bases between. CDR3 bases: TGTGCCAGCAGTGAAGCAATAGCGGAGCGCAATCAGCCCCAGCATTTT. Protein sequence: CASSEAIAERNQPQHF.

V usage is TRBV7-9 and J usage is TRBJ2-7; 11 bases fit TRBD2. In germline, CDR1 is SEHNR, CDR2 FQNEAQ (reference sequence). The length of the CDR3 is 15 residues. V shed 5 bases and J 5 bases; nucleotides not matched to a gene: 8. Here the CDR3 reads CASSPTSGSIHEQYF. The CDR3 DNA reads TGTGCCAGCAGCCCCACTAGCGGGAGCATCCACGAGCAGTACTTC.

The V gene is TRBV2, the J gene TRBJ2-7; TRBD2 is a possible D gene (6 bases). CDR1 and CDR2 from the germline V gene are SNHLY and FYNNEI. This CDR3 is 14 amino acids long. With 7 bases removed from V and 1 base from J, the gap between germline ends came to 14 bases. This chain's CDR3 is CASKRDLASYEQYF. CDR3 bases: TGTGCCAGCAAACGGGACCTAGCGTCCTACGAGCAGTACTTC. Supplemented by reference TRBV2 and TRBJ2-7, the full variable domain reads EPEVTQTPSHQVTQMGQEVILRCVPISNHLYFYWYRQILGQKVEFLVSFYNNEISEKSEIFDDQFSVERPDGSNFTLKIRSTKLEDSAMYFCASKRDLASYEQYFGPGTRLTVT.

The rearrangement uses TRBV27 and TRBJ2-7; 14 nucleotides match TRBD2. V lost 6 bases, J lost 1 base, and 17 bases stayed unmatched. The germline gives CDR1 MNHEY, CDR2 SMNVEV (reference sequence). CDR3 length equals 20 residues. DNA for the CDR3: TGTGCCAGCAGGAGACCGGGACTAGCGGGAGCCCAAAGGTCTTCCTACGAGCAGTACTTC. Translating it yields CASRRPGLAGAQRSSYEQYF.